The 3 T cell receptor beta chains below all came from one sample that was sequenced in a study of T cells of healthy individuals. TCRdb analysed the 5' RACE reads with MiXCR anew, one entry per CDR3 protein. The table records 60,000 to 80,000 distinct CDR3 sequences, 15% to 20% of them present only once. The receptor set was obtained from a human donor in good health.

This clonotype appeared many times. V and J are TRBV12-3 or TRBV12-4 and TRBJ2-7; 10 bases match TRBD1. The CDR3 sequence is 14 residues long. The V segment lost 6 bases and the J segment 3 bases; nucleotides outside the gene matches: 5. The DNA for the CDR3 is TGTGCCAGCAGCTCCCGGGACAGGGGCTACGAGCAGTACTTC. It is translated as CASSSRDRGYEQYF.

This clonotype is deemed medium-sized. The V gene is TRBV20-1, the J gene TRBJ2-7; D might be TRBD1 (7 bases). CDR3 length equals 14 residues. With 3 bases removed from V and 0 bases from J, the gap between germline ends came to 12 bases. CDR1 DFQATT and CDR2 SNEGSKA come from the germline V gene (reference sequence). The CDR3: CSASRGTASYEQYF. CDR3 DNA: TGCAGTGCTAGTCGCGGGACAGCCTCCTACGAGCAGTACTTC.

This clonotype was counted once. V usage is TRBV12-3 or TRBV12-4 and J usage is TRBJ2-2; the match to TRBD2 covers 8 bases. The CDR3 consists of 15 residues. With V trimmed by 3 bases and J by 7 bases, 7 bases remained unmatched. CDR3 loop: CASSFGSGSIGELFF. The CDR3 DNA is TGTGCCAGCAGTTTCGGAAGCGGGAGTATCGGGGAGCTGTTTTTT.